This T cell receptor beta chain is drawn from a study of cytomegalovirus exposure and HLA in healthy donors. Findings and limits, study-wide: A few chains linked to CMV were shown in vitro to be specific for CMV antigens. Analysis performed later showed TCR beta chains linked to HLA being more clonally expanded than equally common others. Cytomegalovirus-associated status was assigned to fewer than 200 TCR beta chains. Common viral pathogens seemed, in a later analysis, to connect with several of the most significant clusters.

CDR1 LNHDA and CDR2 SQIVND come from the germline V gene (reference sequence). CDR3 length: 14 residues. With V trimmed by 4 bases and J by 6 bases, 5 bases remained unmatched. With 60 Vbeta and 13 Jbeta primers, the PCR was carried out. The protocol was immunoSEQ multiplex PCR, while the TCRdb copy is restricted to in-frame clones and leaves out a portion. This table holds under 150,000 clones, nearly 80% found once. This clone has just a few counts. Antigen specificity is unknown. This TCR was recovered from a woman aged 25 to 45 in good health and CMV-seropositive. Material for sequencing was PBMCs. The chain joins TRBV19 to TRBJ2-1; TRBD2 agrees at 8 bases. The CDR3 reads CASSSQAGANEQFF. Written as DNA, the CDR3 is TGTGCCAGTAGTAGTCAAGCGGGGGCCAATGAGCAGTTCTTC.